What follows are 14 T cell receptor beta chains derived from one specimen sequenced in a study of control samples from healthy donors and cancer patients. Repertoires were generated with immunoSEQ multiplex PCR, while TCRdb's copy carries only in-frame clones and drops some. The sample shows about 180,000 clones, just over 90% of them seen only once. Sequences were obtained from blood. The receptors derive from a man aged 30 to 39 in good health.

The rearrangement uses TRBV7-2 and TRBJ1-1; TRBD1 is a possible D gene (5 bases). Germline CDR1 is SGHTA and CDR2 is FQGNSA. Trimming cost V 8 bases and J 2 bases, with 15 bases left between them. The CDR3 has 14 amino acids. CDR3 amino acids: CASSPLGGNTEAFF. CDR3 coding DNA: TGTGCCAGCTCACCCCTGGGGGGTAACACTGAAGCTTTCTTT.

The chain recombines TRBV4-3 with TRBJ1-4, with D hard to call. Trimming cost V 4 bases and J 5 bases, with 14 bases left between them. From germline, CDR1 is LGHNA and CDR2 YSLEER. The CDR3 extends over 15 amino acids. The CDR3 DNA is TGCGCCAGCAGCCCGAGCGGGGATTGGAATGAAAAACTGTTTTTT. This translates into CASSPSGDWNEKLFF.

This clone has just a few counts. The V and J genes are TRBV7-8 and TRBJ1-1; D unresolved. CDR3 length: 13 amino acids. Germline V CDR1 and CDR2: SGHVS, FQNEAQ. The ends were cut back, 1 base at V and 3 bases at J, with 6 bases in the middle. CDR3 sequence reads: CASSLDRDTEAFF. DNA of the CDR3: TGTGCCAGCAGCTTAGATCGCGACACTGAAGCTTTCTTT.

V gene TRBV25-1 combines with J gene TRBJ2-6; D is uncertain. The CDR3 extends over 15 amino acids. V shed 2 bases and J shed 0 bases, with 5 bases lying between them. Per germline, CDR1 MGHDK and CDR2 SYGVNS. The CDR3 loop is CASSEPRSGANVLTF. CDR3 in DNA: TGTGCCAGCAGTGAACCTCGCTCTGGGGCCAACGTCCTGACTTTC.

The J gene is TRBJ1-2, the V gene TRBV28, with D uncertain. Germline CDR1 is MDHEN and CDR2 is SYDVKM. V shed 2 bases and J shed 6 bases, with 13 bases lying between them. This CDR3 has 14 residues. The CDR3 DNA reads as TGTGCCAGCAGTTTAACCTCCGCGGTCAATGGCTACACCTTC. It codes for CASSLTSAVNGYTF.

The genes are TRBV28 and TRBJ1-2, with D possibly being TRBD1 (6 bases). CDR1 is MDHEN, CDR2 SYDVKM, per germline. V lost 6 bases and J 8 bases, leaving 16 bases between the germline ends. This CDR3 is built from 13 residues. The CDR3 region is CASRYTGLGGYTF. CDR3 coding DNA: TGTGCCAGCAGGTATACAGGGCTCGGCGGCTACACCTTC.

The J gene is TRBJ1-4, the V gene TRBV10-3; 7 nucleotides align to TRBD1. Looked up from germline, CDR1 is ENHRY and CDR2 is SYGVKD. V dropped 8 bases and J dropped 8; count of bases not matched to a gene: 11. The CDR3 has 14 amino acids. The CDR3 region has the DNA TGTGCCATCCGGAGCAAGGGGGCAGGCGAAAAACTGTTTTTT. Translated: CAIRSKGAGEKLFF.

The gene calls are TRBV7-7 and TRBJ2-3; the match to TRBD2 covers 12 bases. J gave up 2 bases and V 5 bases, and 5 bases lay outside the gene matches. Germline values: CDR1 SSHAT, CDR2 FNYEAQ (reference sequence). The CDR3 loop spans 16 amino acids. CDR3: CASSPRTSGVTDTQYF. DNA of the CDR3: TGTGCCAGCAGCCCCCGGACTAGCGGGGTCACAGATACGCAGTATTTT.

The genes are TRBV7-2 and TRBJ1-5; 10 nucleotides match TRBD1. The CDR3 totals 17 residues. V shed 2 bases, J shed 2 bases, and the junction held 6 bases outside the gene matches. Germline V gene data show CDR1 as SGHTA and CDR2 as FQGNSA. The CDR3 protein is CASSLRGQGLGNQPQHF. The CDR3, as DNA: TGTGCCAGCAGCTTACGGGGACAGGGGTTAGGCAATCAGCCCCAGCATTTT.

The chain couples TRBV20-1 to TRBJ2-7; TRBD2 matches 9 bases. The J segment lost 4 bases and the V segment lost 3 bases, leaving 10 bases of the junction unmatched. Germline V CDR1 and CDR2: DFQATT, SNEGSKA (reference sequence). The CDR3 is made up of 15 amino acids. CDR3 DNA: TGCAGTGCTAGTGCCTCCGGGACTAGCTCTTACGAGCAGTACTTC. Residues: CSASASGTSSYEQYF.

V is TRBV19 and J is TRBJ1-2, with TRBD1 matching over 8 bases. The germline CDR1 and CDR2 sequences are LNHDA and SQIVND (reference sequence). The CDR3 runs 14 residues. The trim removed 4 bases at V and 3 bases at J, leaving 4 bases unmatched. This CDR3 reads CASSTRTGYYGYTF. The CDR3 nucleotides read TGTGCCAGTAGTACACGGACAGGGTACTATGGCTACACCTTC.

The chain combines TRBV19 with TRBJ1-1, with 7 bases identical to TRBD1. CDR3 length: 13 residues. The V and J ends lost 4 bases and 4 bases, in that order; junction bases with no gene match: 3. The germline CDR1 and CDR2 sequences are LNHDA and SQIVND (reference sequence). CDR3 sequence (DNA): TGTGCCAGTAGTACCACAGGGGCCACTGAAGCTTTCTTT. The encoded protein is CASSTTGATEAFF.

This rearrangement joins TRBV4-2 to TRBJ1-5; perhaps TRBD1 as D (5 bases). Germline-derived CDR1 and CDR2 are LGHNA and YNFKEQ. This CDR3 is built from 17 residues. Trimming removed 1 base from V and 0 bases from J, with 13 bases in between. DNA for the CDR3: TGTGCCAGCAGCCAAGGTGGGGGGAGTCATAGCAATCAGCCCCAGCATTTT. This codes for CASSQGGGSHSNQPQHF.

The chain links TRBV5-1 to TRBJ2-2; 7 bases align to TRBD2. CDR3 length equals 16 residues. The junction had 14 bases not matched to a gene; V was cut back by 3 bases and J by 9 bases. Looked up from germline, CDR1 is SGHRS and CDR2 is YFSETQ. CDR3 in amino acids: CASSSFEGGTHRELFF. The CDR3 DNA sequence: TGCGCCAGCAGCTCTTTTGAGGGAGGGACCCACCGGGAGCTGTTTTTT.